The clone carrying this T cell receptor (beta chain) showed up just a few times. Clones were read by immunoSEQ multiplex PCR, and TCRdb kept only the in-frame ones, dropping some. The profile covers 85,000 to 100,000 clones, with around 85% appearing a single time and 0.22% taken by the ten largest. This entry comes from a study of OX40 agonist ivuxolimab in advanced cancers. Study summary: A history of anti-PD-1, anti-PD-L1 or anti-CTLA-4 therapy was acceptable, and 30% to 45% had some.

After removal of 0 bases from V and 2 bases from J, the junction contained 5 bases not matched to a gene. The CDR3 is 17 amino acids. The germline V gene has CDR1 SGHNT and CDR2 YYREEE (reference sequence). The gene calls are TRBV5-4 and TRBJ2-2; 9 nucleotides match TRBD1. The sample here was CD4+ or CD8+ T cells sorted from blood, taken in a trial of the OX40 agonist ivuxolimab. The TCR was taken from an adult with an advanced solid tumor such as melanoma, head and neck, liver or kidney cancer. The CDR3 DNA reads TGTGCCAGCAGCTTGGGGCGGGACAGGGCCAACACCGGGGAGCTGTTTTTT. It encodes CASSLGRDRANTGELFF. Full variable domain (remainder filled in from reference TRBV5-4 and TRBJ2-2): ETGVTQSPTHLIKTRGQQVTLRCSSQSGHNTVSWYQQALGQGPQFIFQYYREEENGRGNFPPRFSGLQFPNYSSELNVNALELDDSALYLCASSLGRDRANTGELFFGEGSRLTVL.